These 12 T cell receptor beta chains were sequenced from one sample in a study of blood T cell repertoires in COVID-19. This table comes from immunoSEQ multiplex PCR, and its TCRdb copy is limited to in-frame clones, with some not included. The sample lists 55,000 to 80,000 clones, 70% to 85% occurring once. Sequenced: peripheral blood. These receptor sequences come from a man older than 75 with active COVID-19.

The chain couples TRBV10-3 to TRBJ2-5; 14 bases align to TRBD2. V gave up 6 bases and J gave up 4 bases; unmatched junction bases: 1. This CDR3 spans 14 amino acids. Per the germline V gene, CDR1 is ENHRY and CDR2 is SYGVKD. The CDR3 DNA reads as TGTGCCATCAGCGGACTAGCGGGGGGAGAGACCCAGTACTTC. It specifies CAISGLAGGETQYF.

The chain is built from TRBV13 and TRBJ2-7, with D possibly matching TRBD1 (6 bases). CDR3 length: 14 amino acids. Trimming removed 7 bases from V and 2 bases from J, with 15 bases in between. Germline-derived CDR1 and CDR2 are PRHDT and FYEKMQ (reference sequence). DNA for the CDR3: TGTGCCAGCAACAAAAACAGGGAAGCCTACGAGCAGTACTTC. It encodes CASNKNREAYEQYF.

The rearrangement uses TRBV5-6 and TRBJ2-7; 11 bases line up with TRBD2. V shed 5 bases, J shed 0 bases, and the junction held 7 bases outside the gene matches. This CDR3 has 16 amino acids. The germline gives CDR1 SGHDT, CDR2 YYEEEE. CDR3 residues: CASSLTSGTFSYEQYF. CDR3 sequence (DNA): TGTGCCAGCAGTCTGACTAGCGGGACATTCTCCTACGAGCAGTACTTC. The complete variable domain, with remaining parts taken from reference TRBV5-6 and TRBJ2-7, reads DAGVTQSPTHLIKTRGQQVTLRCSPKSGHDTVSWYQQALGQGPQFIFQYYEEEERQRGNFPDRFSGHQFPNYSSELNVNALLLGDSALYLCASSLTSGTFSYEQYFGPGTRLTVT.

This clone came up many times. The chain combines TRBV5-4 with TRBJ2-7; D might be TRBD1 (5 bases). With 5 bases removed from V and 5 bases from J, the gap between germline ends came to 14 bases. Per the germline V gene, CDR1 is SGHNT and CDR2 is YYREEE (reference sequence). CDR3 length equals 13 residues. The CDR3 reads CASSSRQNHEQYF. The CDR3 bases are TGTGCCAGCAGTTCTCGACAGAACCACGAGCAGTACTTC.

CDR3 residues: CASSSLQGYYGYTF. CDR3 DNA: TGTGCCAGCAGCTCGTTACAGGGGTACTATGGCTACACCTTC. This chain connects TRBV7-2 to TRBJ1-2; 7 bases map to TRBD1. Unmatched junction bases numbered 5, after V lost 4 bases and J lost 3 bases. There are 14 residues in the CDR3. The V gene's germline CDR1 is SGHTA and CDR2 FQGNSA.

This clone was found once. The J gene is TRBJ2-1, the V gene TRBV20-1; no clear D gene. Trimming took off 7 bases at V and 4 bases at J, with 8 bases between the two ends. The CDR3 is 11 amino acids. Per germline, CDR1 DFQATT and CDR2 SNEGSKA (reference sequence). The CDR3 is CSGAAYNEQFF. In DNA form, the CDR3 reads TGCAGTGGGGCAGCATACAATGAGCAGTTCTTC.

As concerns this clone: The junction departs from the called germline gene at one end, perhaps through a read error. V and J are TRBV7-7 and TRBJ2-3, with 8 bases identical to TRBD1. The CDR3 has 15 amino acids. Germline V gene lookup returns CDR1 SSHAT and CDR2 FNYEAQ (reference sequence). The CDR3 loop is CASSLQGQATDTQYF. The CDR3 DNA reads TGTGCTAGCAGCTTACAGGGACAGGCCACAGATACGCAGTATTTT.

The chain carries TRBV11-2 and TRBJ1-1; TRBD1 matches at 9 bases. Germline values: CDR1 SGHAT, CDR2 FQNNGV. The CDR3 totals 15 residues. V gave up 5 bases and J gave up 6 bases; unmatched junction bases: 10. The CDR3 DNA follows: TGTGCCAGCAGCGCCAGGACAGGGGTTAACTCTGAAGCTTTCTTT. It encodes CASSARTGVNSEAFF.

The chain links TRBV2 to TRBJ2-1, with no clear D. Germline V gene lookup returns CDR1 SNHLY and CDR2 FYNNEI. Trimming pared 5 bases from V and 7 bases from J, leaving 12 bases between. CDR3 length: 13 residues. The CDR3: CASSPEPGNEQFF. CDR3 nucleotide sequence: TGTGCCAGCAGTCCAGAGCCAGGTAATGAGCAGTTCTTC.

This clone was counted a single time. This sequence joins TRBV18 and TRBJ2-7; 10 bases map to TRBD1. Per the germline V gene, CDR1 is KGHSH and CDR2 is LQKENI. The V and J ends lost 1 base and 4 bases, in that order; junction bases with no gene match: 1. This CDR3 region has 14 residues. CDR3 loop: CASSPRTGGYEQYF. The DNA of the CDR3 is TGTGCCAGCTCACCACGGACAGGGGGGTACGAGCAGTACTTC. Looking up the rest from reference TRBV18 and TRBJ2-7 gives the full variable domain: NAGVMQNPRHLVRRRGQEARLRCSPMKGHSHVYWYRQLPEEGLKFMVYLQKENIIDESGMPKERFSAEFPKEGPSILRIQQVVRGDSAAYFCASSPRTGGYEQYFGPGTRLTVT.

The chain is built from TRBV6-6 and TRBJ2-1, with 12 bases identical to TRBD2. CDR3 length equals 14 residues. The germline V gene has CDR1 MNHNY and CDR2 SVGAGI (reference sequence). The V and J ends lost 4 bases and 9 bases, in that order; junction bases with no gene match: 4. This CDR3 is CASSSSGGATEQFF. The CDR3 DNA reads TGTGCCAGCAGTTCTAGCGGGGGGGCGACTGAGCAGTTCTTC.

The J gene is TRBJ2-4, the V gene TRBV7-8; D is uncertain. In germline, CDR1 is SGHVS, CDR2 FQNEAQ. The CDR3 runs to 13 residues. Trimming left V 1 base short and J 4 bases short, with 5 bases between. The CDR3 sequence: CASSLGGKNIQYF. The CDR3, as DNA: TGTGCCAGCAGCTTAGGAGGTAAAAACATTCAGTACTTC.